This note documents a single TCR beta chain sequence. This sample is part of a study of blood T cell repertoires in COVID-19. At the level of the study: T cells, B-cell-depleted T cells, or PBMCs supplied cDNA or gDNA.

CDR1 and CDR2 (germline): SNHLY, FYNNEI. The CDR3 is 13 amino acids. The junction had 2 bases not matched to a gene; V was cut back by 6 bases and J by 2 bases. Repertoires were generated with immunoSEQ multiplex PCR, while TCRdb's copy carries only in-frame clones and drops some. The sample carries under 350,000 clones, roughly four fifths recorded once. The receptor's source is a woman in her forties or fifties who had recovered from COVID-19. The chain carries TRBV2 and TRBJ2-7; 9 positions agree with TRBD1. Sequenced material: peripheral blood. CDR3 in amino acids: CASSRQGAYEQYF. CDR3 DNA: TGTGCCAGCAGCAGACAGGGGGCCTACGAGCAGTACTTC.